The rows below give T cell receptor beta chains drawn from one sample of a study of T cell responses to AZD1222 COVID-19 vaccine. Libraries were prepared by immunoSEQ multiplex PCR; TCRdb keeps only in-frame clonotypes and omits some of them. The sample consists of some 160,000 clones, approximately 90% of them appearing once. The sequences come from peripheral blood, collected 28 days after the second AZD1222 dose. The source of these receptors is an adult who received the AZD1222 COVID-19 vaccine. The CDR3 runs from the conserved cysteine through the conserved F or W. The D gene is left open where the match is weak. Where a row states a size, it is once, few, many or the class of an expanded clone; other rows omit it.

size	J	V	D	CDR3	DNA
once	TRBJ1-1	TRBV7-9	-	CASSLGENTEAFF	TGTGCCAGCAGCTTAGGTGAGAACACTGAAGCTTTCTTT
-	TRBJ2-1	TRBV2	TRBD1	CASSEETGGNEQFF	TGTGCCAGCAGTGAAGAAACAGGGGGCAATGAGCAGTTCTTC
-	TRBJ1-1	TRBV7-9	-	CASSLTGATEAFF	TGTGCCAGCAGCTTAACGGGGGCTACTGAAGCTTTCTTT
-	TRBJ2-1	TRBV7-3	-	CASSSEGTPSSYNEQFF	TGTGCCAGCAGCTCGGAGGGGACACCTAGCTCCTACAATGAGCAGTTCTTC
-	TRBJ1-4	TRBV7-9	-	CASSLGFTEDEKLFF	TGTGCCAGCAGCCTGGGGTTTACAGAGGATGAAAAACTGTTTTTT
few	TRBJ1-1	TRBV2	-	CASGEMERAFF	TGTGCCAGCGGGGAAATGGAGCGAGCTTTCTTT
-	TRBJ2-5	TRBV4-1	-	CASSQDTRLETQYF	TGCGCCAGCAGCCAAGATACCAGGTTGGAGACCCAGTACTTC
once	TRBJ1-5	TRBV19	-	CASSIIQSGNQPQHF	TGTGCCAGTAGTATTATACAGAGCGGCAATCAGCCCCAGCATTTT
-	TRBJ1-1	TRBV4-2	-	CASSQDRVAEAFF	TGTGCCAGCAGCCAAGATCGTGTAGCTGAAGCTTTCTTT
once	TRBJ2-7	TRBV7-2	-	CASSSGTGYEQYF	TGTGCCAGCAGCTCAGGGACCGGTTACGAGCAGTACTTC
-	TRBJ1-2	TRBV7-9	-	CASTHTTARYGYTF	TGTGCCAGCACCCACACGACAGCACGGTATGGCTACACCTTC
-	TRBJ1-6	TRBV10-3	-	CAISESGSDSPLHF	TGTGCCATCAGTGAGTCAGGCTCGGATTCACCCCTCCACTTT
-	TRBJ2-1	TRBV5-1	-	CASSFVPDSYNEQFF	TGCGCCAGCAGCTTCGTTCCCGACTCCTACAATGAGCAGTTCTTC
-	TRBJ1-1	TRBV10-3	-	CATATVNTEAFF	TGTGCCACAGCGACAGTAAACACTGAAGCTTTCTTT
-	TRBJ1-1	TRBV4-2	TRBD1	CASSQRGQGNTEAFF	TGTGCCAGCAGCCAACGGGGACAGGGGAACACTGAAGCTTTCTTT
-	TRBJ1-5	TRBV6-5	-	CASSYGAHQPQHF	TGTGCCAGCAGTTACGGGGCCCATCAGCCCCAGCATTTT
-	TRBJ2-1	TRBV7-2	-	CASSSGPLNEQFF	TGTGCCAGCAGTTCCGGGCCCCTCAATGAGCAGTTCTTC
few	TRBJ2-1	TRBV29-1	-	CSVGTKGFGGPYNEQFF	TGCAGCGTTGGGACCAAGGGGTTCGGGGGCCCTTACAATGAGCAGTTCTTC
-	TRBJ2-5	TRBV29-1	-	CSVARSKTQYF	TGCAGCGTTGCCAGGTCGAAGACCCAGTACTTC
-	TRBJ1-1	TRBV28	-	CASSLVGGQPEAFF	TGTGCCAGCAGTTTAGTAGGGGGGCAGCCTGAAGCTTTCTTT